The entry that follows covers one T cell receptor beta chain sequence. CDR3 length: 14 amino acids. Germline V gives CDR1 SQVTM, CDR2 ANQGSEA. Investigators amplified TCR beta CDR3 regions from RNA transcripts. After a first-round RT-PCR with HTBI primers, a second-round multiplex PCR was run. TCRdb processed the multiplex PCR reads anew with MiXCR; each CDR3 protein has one entry. The table records about 700,000 distinct CDR3 sequences, 35% to 45% of them present only once. The data stem from a study of Graves' ophthalmopathy and Graves' hyperthyroidism. What supplied the PBMCs was roughly 11 ml of fresh peripheral blood.

This receptor was obtained from an adult man with Graves' ophthalmopathy. The chain couples TRBV29-1 to TRBJ1-3; 9 bases agree with TRBD1. The sequencing input was peripheral blood. The CDR3 loop is CSGGGQGSANTIYF. The CDR3, as DNA: TGCAGTGGTGGCGGACAGGGGTCGGCAAACACCATATATTTT.